This T cell receptor beta chain was identified in a study of blood T cell repertoires in COVID-19. Study-level information: Donors in the United States, Italy and Spain gave samples during acute or convalescent COVID-19. PBMCs, B-cell-depleted T cells, or T cells provided the cDNA or gDNA that made up the material.

This clone was counted ten times or more. This CDR3 is 14 amino acids long. CDR1 is ENHRY and CDR2 is SYGVKD in the germline V gene. V was cut by 4 bases and J by 3 bases, with 11 bases left in between. Authors' analysis steps: How many nucleated cells were present was estimated from reference gene primer amplification. The method was immunoSEQ multiplex PCR; TCRdb's version includes in-frame clones alone and lacks a portion of them. The D gene and trimming were derived from the DNA, and the V and J assignments and clone size from that table. The sample lists 250,000 or so clones; approximately 86% were seen once.

The TCR was taken from a woman in her fifties or sixties with active or convalescent COVID-19. The V call is TRBV10-3, the J call TRBJ2-3; tentative D call: TRBD2 (7 bases). Sequences were obtained from peripheral blood. CDR3 amino acids: CAISVRGGTDTQYF. DNA of the CDR3: TGTGCCATCAGTGTTAGGGGGGGGACAGATACGCAGTATTTT.